This record looks at one TCR beta chain sequence and its context. Sequencing was performed with immunoSEQ multiplex PCR; in TCRdb, only in-frame clones are kept and a portion is missing. This table holds 300,000 or so clones, approximately 84% found once. This sample was included in a study of blood T cell repertoires in COVID-19. At the level of the study: Samples taken during acute and convalescent COVID-19 were collected in the United States, Italy and Spain.

Donors in Cohort 3 counted as recovered after two negative PCRs, clearance, or symptom resolution. V lost 5 bases and J lost 7; bases outside the gene matches: 9. The CDR3 consists of 16 residues. The germline CDR1 and CDR2 sequences are SGHAT and FQNNGV. The sequencing sample was made of PBMCs or T cells enriched from blood (not recorded which). This sequence originates from a woman aged 30 to 39 who had recovered from COVID-19. The chain combines TRBV11-2 with TRBJ1-4, with 11 bases matching TRBD1. The CDR3 loop reads CASSLTLDRGPEKLFF. The CDR3 DNA reads TGTGCCAGCAGCCTAACTTTGGACAGGGGGCCTGAAAAACTGTTTTTT. The variable domain in full, with the rest retrieved from reference TRBV11-2 and TRBJ1-4, is EAGVAQSPRYKIIEKRQSVAFWCNPISGHATLYWYQQILGQGPKLLIQFQNNGVVDDSQLPKDRFSAERLKGVDSTLKIQPAKLEDSAVYLCASSLTLDRGPEKLFFGSGTQLSVL.